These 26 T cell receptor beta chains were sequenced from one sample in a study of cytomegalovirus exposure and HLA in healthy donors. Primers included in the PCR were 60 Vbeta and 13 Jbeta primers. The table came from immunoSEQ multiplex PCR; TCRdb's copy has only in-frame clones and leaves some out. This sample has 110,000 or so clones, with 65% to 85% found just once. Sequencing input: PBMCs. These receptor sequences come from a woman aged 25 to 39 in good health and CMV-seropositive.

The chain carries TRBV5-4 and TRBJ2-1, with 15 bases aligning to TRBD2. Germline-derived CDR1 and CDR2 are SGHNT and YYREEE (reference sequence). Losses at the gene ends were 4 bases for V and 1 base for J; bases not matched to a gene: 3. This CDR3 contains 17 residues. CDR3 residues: CASSQGTSGGSYNEQFF. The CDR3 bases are TGTGCCAGCAGCCAAGGGACTAGCGGGGGGTCCTACAATGAGCAGTTCTTC.

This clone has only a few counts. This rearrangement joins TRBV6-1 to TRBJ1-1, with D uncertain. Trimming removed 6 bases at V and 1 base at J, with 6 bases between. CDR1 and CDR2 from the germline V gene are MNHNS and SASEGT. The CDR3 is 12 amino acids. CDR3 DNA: TGTGCCAGCAGGGAACAGAACACTGAAGCTTTCTTT. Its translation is CASREQNTEAFF.

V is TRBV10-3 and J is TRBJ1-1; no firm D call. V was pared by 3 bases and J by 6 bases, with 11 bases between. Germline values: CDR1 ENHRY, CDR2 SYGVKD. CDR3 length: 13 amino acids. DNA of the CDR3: TGTGCCATCAGTGATGCCGGGAGGGCTGAAGCTTTCTTT. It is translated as CAISDAGRAEAFF.

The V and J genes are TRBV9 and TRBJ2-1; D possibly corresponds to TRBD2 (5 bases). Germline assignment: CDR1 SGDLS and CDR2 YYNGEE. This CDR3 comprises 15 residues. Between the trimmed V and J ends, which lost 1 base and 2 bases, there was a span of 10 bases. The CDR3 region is CASSVFGETYNEQFF. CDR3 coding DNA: TGTGCCAGCAGCGTATTCGGGGAGACCTACAATGAGCAGTTCTTC.

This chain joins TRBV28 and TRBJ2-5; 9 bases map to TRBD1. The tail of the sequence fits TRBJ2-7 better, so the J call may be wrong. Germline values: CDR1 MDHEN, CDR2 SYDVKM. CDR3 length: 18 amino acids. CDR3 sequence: CASTFTSISRTGENEQYF. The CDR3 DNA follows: TGTGCCAGCACCTTTACGTCAATATCGAGGACAGGGGAGAACGAGCAGTACTTC.

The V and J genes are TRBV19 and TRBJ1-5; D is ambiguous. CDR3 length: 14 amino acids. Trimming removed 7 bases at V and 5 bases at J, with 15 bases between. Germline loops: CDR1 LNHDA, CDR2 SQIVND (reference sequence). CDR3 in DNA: TGTGCCAGTATGGGGAGAGGAAATGATCAGCCCCAGCATTTT. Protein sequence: CASMGRGNDQPQHF.

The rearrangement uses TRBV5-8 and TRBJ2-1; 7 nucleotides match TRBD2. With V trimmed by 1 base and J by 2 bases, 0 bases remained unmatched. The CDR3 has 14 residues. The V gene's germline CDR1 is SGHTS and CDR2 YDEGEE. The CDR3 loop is CASSLRGAYNEQFF. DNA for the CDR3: TGTGCCAGCAGCTTGCGGGGGGCCTACAATGAGCAGTTCTTC.

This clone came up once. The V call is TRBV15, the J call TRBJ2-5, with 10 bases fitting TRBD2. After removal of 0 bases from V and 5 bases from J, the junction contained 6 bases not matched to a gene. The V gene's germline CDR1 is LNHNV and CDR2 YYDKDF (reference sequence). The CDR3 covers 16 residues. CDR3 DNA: TGTGCCACCAGCAGAGATGGTGATAGCGGGAGGGAGACCCAGTACTTC. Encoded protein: CATSRDGDSGRETQYF.

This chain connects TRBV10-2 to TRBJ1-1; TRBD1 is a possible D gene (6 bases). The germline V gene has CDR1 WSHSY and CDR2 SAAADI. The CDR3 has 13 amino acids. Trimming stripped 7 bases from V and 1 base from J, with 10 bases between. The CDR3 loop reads CASIGQQNTEAFF. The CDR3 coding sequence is TGCGCCAGCATTGGACAGCAGAACACTGAAGCTTTCTTT.

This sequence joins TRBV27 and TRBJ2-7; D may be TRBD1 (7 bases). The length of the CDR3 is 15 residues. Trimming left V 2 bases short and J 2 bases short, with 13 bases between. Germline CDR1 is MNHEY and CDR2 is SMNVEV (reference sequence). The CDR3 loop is CASSLEGGQPYEQYF. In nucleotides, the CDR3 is TGTGCCAGCAGTTTAGAGGGGGGACAGCCCTACGAGCAGTACTTC.

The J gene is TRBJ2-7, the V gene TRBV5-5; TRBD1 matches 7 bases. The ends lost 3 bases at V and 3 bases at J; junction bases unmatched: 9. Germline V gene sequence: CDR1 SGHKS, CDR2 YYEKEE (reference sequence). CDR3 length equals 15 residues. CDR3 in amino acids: CASSSSSGGSYEQYF. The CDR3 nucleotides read TGTGCCAGCAGCTCCTCTTCAGGGGGAAGCTACGAGCAGTACTTC.

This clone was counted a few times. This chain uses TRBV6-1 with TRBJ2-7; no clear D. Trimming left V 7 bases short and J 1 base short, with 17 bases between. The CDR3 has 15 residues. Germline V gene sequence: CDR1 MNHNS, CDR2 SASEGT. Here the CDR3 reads CASTTTTGRSYEQYF. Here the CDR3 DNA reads TGTGCCAGCACCACTACCACTGGAAGGTCCTACGAGCAGTACTTC.

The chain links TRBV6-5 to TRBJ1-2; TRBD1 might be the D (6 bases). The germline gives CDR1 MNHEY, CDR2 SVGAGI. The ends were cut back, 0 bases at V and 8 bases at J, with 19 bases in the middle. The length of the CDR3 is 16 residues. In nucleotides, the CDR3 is TGTGCCAGCAGTTACTCGATTTACAGGGAAGAGGGGGGCTACACCTTC. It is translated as CASSYSIYREEGGYTF.

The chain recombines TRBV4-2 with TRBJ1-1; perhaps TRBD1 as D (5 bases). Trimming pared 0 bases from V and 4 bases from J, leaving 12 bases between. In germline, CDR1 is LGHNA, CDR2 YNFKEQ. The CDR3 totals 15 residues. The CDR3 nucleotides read TGTGCCAGCAGCCAAGACCGACAGCTTACCACTGAAGCTTTCTTT. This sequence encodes CASSQDRQLTTEAFF.

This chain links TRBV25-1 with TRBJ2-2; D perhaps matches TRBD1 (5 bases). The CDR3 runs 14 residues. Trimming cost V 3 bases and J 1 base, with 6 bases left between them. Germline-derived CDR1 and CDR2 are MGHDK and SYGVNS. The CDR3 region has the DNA TGTGCCAGCAGTGACCAGGGGAACACCGGGGAGCTGTTTTTT. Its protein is CASSDQGNTGELFF.

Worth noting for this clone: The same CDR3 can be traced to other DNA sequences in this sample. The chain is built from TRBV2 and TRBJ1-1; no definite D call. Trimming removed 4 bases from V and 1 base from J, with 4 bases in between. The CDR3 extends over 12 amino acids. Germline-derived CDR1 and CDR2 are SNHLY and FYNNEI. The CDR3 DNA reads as TGTGCCAGCAGTGTACAGAACACTGAAGCTTTCTTT. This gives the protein CASSVQNTEAFF.

The CDR3 here is CAWNPSANYNEQFF. The CDR3 DNA reads TGTGCCTGGAATCCTAGCGCTAACTACAATGAGCAGTTCTTC. The J gene is TRBJ2-1, the V gene TRBV30; D is possibly TRBD2 (6 bases). With 4 bases removed from V and 3 bases from J, the gap between germline ends came to 13 bases. The CDR3 is made up of 14 amino acids. Germline CDR1 GTSNPN, CDR2 SVGIG (reference sequence).

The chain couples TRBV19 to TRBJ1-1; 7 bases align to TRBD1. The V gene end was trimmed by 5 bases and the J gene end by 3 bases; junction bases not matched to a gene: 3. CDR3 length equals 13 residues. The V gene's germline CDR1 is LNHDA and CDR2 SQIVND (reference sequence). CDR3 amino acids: CASSPGTDTEAFF. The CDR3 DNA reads TGTGCCAGTAGTCCGGGGACAGACACTGAAGCTTTCTTT.

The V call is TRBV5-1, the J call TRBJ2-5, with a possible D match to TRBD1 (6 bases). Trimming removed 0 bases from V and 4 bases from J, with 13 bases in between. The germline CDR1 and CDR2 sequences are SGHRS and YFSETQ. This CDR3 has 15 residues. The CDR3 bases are TGCGCCAGCAGCTTGGGGGACATTTTGGGAGAGACCCAGTACTTC. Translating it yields CASSLGDILGETQYF.

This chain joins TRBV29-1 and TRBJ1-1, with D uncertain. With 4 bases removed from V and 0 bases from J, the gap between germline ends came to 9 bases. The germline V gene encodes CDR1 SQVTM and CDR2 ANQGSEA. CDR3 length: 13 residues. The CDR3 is CSVVRRMNTEAFF. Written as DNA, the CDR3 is TGCAGCGTTGTTAGGAGAATGAACACTGAAGCTTTCTTT. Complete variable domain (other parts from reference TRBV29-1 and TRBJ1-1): SAVISQKPSRDICQRGTSLTIQCQVDSQVTMMFWYRQQPGQSLTLIATANQGSEATYESGFVIDKFPISRPNLTFSTLTVSNMSPEDSSIYLCSVVRRMNTEAFFGQGTRLTVV.

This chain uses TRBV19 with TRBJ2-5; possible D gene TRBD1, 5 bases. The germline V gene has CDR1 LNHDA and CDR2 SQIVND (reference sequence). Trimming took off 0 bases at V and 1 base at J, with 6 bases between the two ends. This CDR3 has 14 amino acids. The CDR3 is CASSIEQGQETQYF. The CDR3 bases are TGTGCCAGTAGTATAGAGCAGGGCCAAGAGACCCAGTACTTC.

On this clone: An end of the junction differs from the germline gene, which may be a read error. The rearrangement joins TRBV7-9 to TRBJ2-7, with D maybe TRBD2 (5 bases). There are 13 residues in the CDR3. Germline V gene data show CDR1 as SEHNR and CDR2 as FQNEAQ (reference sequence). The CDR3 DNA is TGTTCCAGCAGCTTCGGACTGCTACGAGAGCAGTACTTC. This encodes CSSSFGLLREQYF.

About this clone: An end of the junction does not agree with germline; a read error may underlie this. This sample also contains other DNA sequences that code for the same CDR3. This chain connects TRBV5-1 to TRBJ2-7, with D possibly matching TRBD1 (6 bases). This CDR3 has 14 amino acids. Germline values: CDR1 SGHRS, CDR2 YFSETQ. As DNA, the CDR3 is TGTGCCAGCAGCGAAGGGACAAGAGCCTACGAGCAGTACTTC. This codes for CASSEGTRAYEQYF.

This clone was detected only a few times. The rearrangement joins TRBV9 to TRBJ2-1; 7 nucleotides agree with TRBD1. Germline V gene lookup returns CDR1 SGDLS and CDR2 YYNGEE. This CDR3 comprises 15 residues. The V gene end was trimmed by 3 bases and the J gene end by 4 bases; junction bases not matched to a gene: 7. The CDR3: CASSAPTGIYNEQFF. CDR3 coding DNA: TGTGCCAGCAGCGCCCCGACAGGGATATACAATGAGCAGTTCTTC.

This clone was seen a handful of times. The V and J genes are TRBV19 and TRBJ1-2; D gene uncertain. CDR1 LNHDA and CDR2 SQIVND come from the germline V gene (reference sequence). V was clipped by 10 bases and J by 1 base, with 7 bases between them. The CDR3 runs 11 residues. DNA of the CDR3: TGTGCCATCACAGTTAACTATGGCTACACCTTC. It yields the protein CAITVNYGYTF.

CDR3 residues: CASADRRGYTF. CDR3 DNA sequence: TGTGCCAGCGCGGACAGGAGAGGCTACACCTTC. The J gene is TRBJ1-2, the V gene TRBV6-5; the match to TRBD1 covers 7 bases. CDR3 length equals 11 residues. The J segment lost 8 bases and the V segment lost 8 bases, leaving 5 bases of the junction unmatched. Per germline, CDR1 MNHEY and CDR2 SVGAGI.